The sequence of this TCR beta chain was determined in a study of T cell clusters in autoimmune cytopenias. The study's findings and limits: Comparing secondary cytopenia with chronic lymphocytic leukemia showed no cluster-lack signature, apparently masked by lymphoma repertoire. No experiment has yet validated the function of the T cell clusters defined in silico. TRB repertoire shifts in secondary cytopenia and chronic lymphocytic leukemia mostly reflected lymphoma, not autoimmunity. Healthy donors had approximately 3.3-fold more exclusive TRB clusters than active autoimmune hepatitis patients.

A note on this clonotype: Its cognate antigen is unknown.

This CDR3 has 15 amino acids. CDR1 and CDR2 from the germline V gene are MGHRA and YSYEKL. TRB rearrangements were amplified by touch-down multiplex PCR with mixed TRB-A/B primers. TCRdb reprocessed the multiplex PCR reads; each CDR3 protein has one entry and no DNA is given. Its table records under 8,500 distinct CDR3 sequences. Some 40,000 genome equivalents of blood DNA were amplified for TRB. V is TRBV4-1 and J is TRBJ2-7; TCRdb lists TRBD2, though no DNA is available to test this call. The specimen was peripheral blood. The TCR was taken from a human donor with an autoimmune cytopenia or autoimmune hepatitis (not recorded which). The CDR3 protein is CASSLLAGLAYEQYF.